The T cell receptor beta chain under discussion was sequenced for a study of blood T cell repertoires in COVID-19. Whole-study context: Sites in the United States, Italy and Spain provided acute and convalescent COVID-19 samples. PBMCs, B-cell-depleted T cells, or T cells were the source of the cDNA or gDNA that made up the material.

As processed by the authors: Amplification with reference gene primers provided the estimates of nucleated cell counts. Assay: immunoSEQ multiplex PCR; the TCRdb copy retains only in-frame clones and omits some. The V and J calls and the clone size are those of that table, but D and trimming were determined from the DNA. Of tens of thousands of clones in the sample, roughly three quarters were seen once. Material: peripheral blood. This receptor was obtained from a woman aged 80 or older with acute or convalescent COVID-19.

CDR3 sequence: CASSSPGTSGYNEQFF. DNA for the CDR3: TGTGCCAGCAGCTCACCAGGGACTAGCGGCTACAATGAGCAGTTCTTC. The chain carries TRBV11-3 and TRBJ2-1; 11 bases match TRBD2. V lost 4 bases, J lost 3 bases, and 5 bases stayed unmatched. The germline V gene has CDR1 SGHNT and CDR2 YENEEA. The CDR3 sequence is 16 residues long.